Listed below are T cell receptor beta chains from one sample, sequenced in a study of T cells in Graves' hyperthyroidism and ophthalmopathy. TCRdb reanalysed the multiplex PCR reads using MiXCR and keeps one entry per CDR3 protein. The top ten hold approximately 11% of the sample, which has about 520,000 distinct CDR3 sequences, approximately 25% seen once. Sequenced material: blood. The receptors were gathered from a woman aged 25 to 39 with Graves' ophthalmopathy. The CDR3 runs from the conserved cysteine through the conserved F or W. A D gene is named only where the DNA matches it firmly. Only some rows state a clone size, as once, few, many or a class for expanded clones.

J | size | V | D | CDR3 | DNA
TRBJ2-7 | many | TRBV25-1 | . | CASSPDPQGSYEQYF | TGTGCCAGCAGTCCAGACCCTCAGGGCTCCTACGAGCAGTACTTC
TRBJ2-5 | . | TRBV6-1 | TRBD1 | CASSADRARGTQYF | TGTGCCAGCAGTGCGGACAGGGCGAGGGGGACCCAGTACTTC
TRBJ1-2 | few | TRBV25-1 | . | CASSDSLGPSSSYTF | TGTGCCAGCAGTGACTCCCTCGGGCCTTCTAGCAGCTACACCTTC
TRBJ1-2 | many | TRBV7-6 | TRBD1 | CASSGRTGGGGYTF | TGTGCCAGCAGCGGCCGGACAGGGGGAGGTGGCTACACCTTC
TRBJ1-2 | . | TRBV27 | TRBD1 | CATKPHGQGWDYGYTF | TGTGCCACCAAACCACACGGACAGGGCTGGGACTATGGCTACACCTTC
TRBJ2-5 | many | TRBV9 | TRBD2 | CASSDRLAGEETQYF | TGTGCCAGCAGCGACCGACTAGCGGGAGAAGAGACCCAGTACTTC
TRBJ2-7 | many | TRBV12-3/TRBV12-4 | . | CASSGRTQNGQYF | TGTGCCAGCAGTGGGCGGACACAGAACGGGCAGTACTTC
TRBJ1-1 | many | TRBV6-5 | . | CASVQGHTEAFF | TGTGCCAGCGTTCAGGGGCACACTGAAGCTTTCTTT
TRBJ1-5 | many | TRBV19 | . | CASSPRYSNQPQHF | TGTGCCAGTAGTCCACGGTATAGCAATCAGCCCCAGCATTTT
TRBJ2-7 | many | TRBV15 | . | CATSRDDSVYEQYF | TGTGCCACCAGCAGAGATGACAGTGTCTACGAGCAGTACTTC
TRBJ2-7 | few | TRBV2 | . | CASTRGEQYF | TGTGCCAGCACACGAGGGGAGCAGTACTTC
TRBJ2-7 | . | TRBV12-3/TRBV12-4 | TRBD1 | CASSLSRDRRYEQYF | TGTGCCAGCAGCTTAAGCCGGGACAGGCGGTACGAGCAGTACTTC
TRBJ2-5 | many | TRBV4-3 | . | CASSQSGLSKETQYF | TGCGCCAGCAGCCAGTCGGGACTTTCGAAAGAGACCCAGTACTTC
TRBJ2-5 | few | TRBV4-1 | TRBD1 | CASSHRTGGLETQYF | TGCGCCAGCAGCCACCGGACAGGGGGCCTGGAGACCCAGTACTTC
TRBJ2-5 | . | TRBV15 | . | CATSRDRGRQETQYF | TGTGCCACCAGCAGAGATCGGGGCAGGCAAGAGACCCAGTACTTC
TRBJ2-2 | once | TRBV11-2 | TRBD2 | CASSYGASGYTGELFF | TGTGCCAGCAGTTACGGGGCTAGCGGATACACCGGGGAGCTGTTTTTT
TRBJ1-2 | . | TRBV6-1 | TRBD1 | CASRPSRDRPNYGYTF | TGTGCCAGCAGACCATCGAGGGACAGGCCTAACTATGGCTACACCTTC
TRBJ1-5 | . | TRBV6-1 | . | CASSETGRPQHF | TGTGCCAGCAGTGAAACAGGTCGGCCCCAGCATTTT
TRBJ1-2 | many | TRBV30 | TRBD1 | CAWSAIRTGRYGYTF | TGTGCCTGGAGTGCCATTCGGACAGGGCGCTATGGCTACACCTTC
TRBJ1-2 | many | TRBV6-2/TRBV6-3 | TRBD1 | CASSYLGQGAYGYTF | TGTGCCAGCAGTTACCTGGGACAGGGGGCGTATGGCTACACCTTC
TRBJ1-2 | many | TRBV5-1 | . | CASSRDRGYGYTF | TGCGCCAGCAGCCGAGATAGGGGCTATGGCTACACCTTC
TRBJ1-5 | many | TRBV12-3/TRBV12-4 | . | CASSFPTLDQPQHF | TGTGCCAGCAGTTTCCCCACCCTTGATCAGCCCCAGCATTTT
TRBJ1-2 | many | TRBV3-1 | . | CASSPAGLDYGYTF | TGTGCCAGCAGCCCCGCTGGGTTGGACTATGGCTACACCTTC